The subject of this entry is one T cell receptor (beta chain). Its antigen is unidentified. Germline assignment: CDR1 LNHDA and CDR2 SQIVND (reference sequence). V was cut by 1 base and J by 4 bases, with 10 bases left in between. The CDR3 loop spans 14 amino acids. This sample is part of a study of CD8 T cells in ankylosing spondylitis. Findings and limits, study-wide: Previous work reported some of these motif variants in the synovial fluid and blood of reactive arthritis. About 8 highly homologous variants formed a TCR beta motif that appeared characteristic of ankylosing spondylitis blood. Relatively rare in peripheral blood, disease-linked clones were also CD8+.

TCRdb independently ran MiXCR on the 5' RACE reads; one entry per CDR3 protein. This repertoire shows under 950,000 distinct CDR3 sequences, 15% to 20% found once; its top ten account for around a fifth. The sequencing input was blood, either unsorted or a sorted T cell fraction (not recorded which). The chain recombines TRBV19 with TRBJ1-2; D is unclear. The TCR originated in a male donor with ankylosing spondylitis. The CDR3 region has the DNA TGTGCCAGTAGTATAGCGCGGGGAGGCTATGGCTACACCTTC. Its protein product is CASSIARGGYGYTF.